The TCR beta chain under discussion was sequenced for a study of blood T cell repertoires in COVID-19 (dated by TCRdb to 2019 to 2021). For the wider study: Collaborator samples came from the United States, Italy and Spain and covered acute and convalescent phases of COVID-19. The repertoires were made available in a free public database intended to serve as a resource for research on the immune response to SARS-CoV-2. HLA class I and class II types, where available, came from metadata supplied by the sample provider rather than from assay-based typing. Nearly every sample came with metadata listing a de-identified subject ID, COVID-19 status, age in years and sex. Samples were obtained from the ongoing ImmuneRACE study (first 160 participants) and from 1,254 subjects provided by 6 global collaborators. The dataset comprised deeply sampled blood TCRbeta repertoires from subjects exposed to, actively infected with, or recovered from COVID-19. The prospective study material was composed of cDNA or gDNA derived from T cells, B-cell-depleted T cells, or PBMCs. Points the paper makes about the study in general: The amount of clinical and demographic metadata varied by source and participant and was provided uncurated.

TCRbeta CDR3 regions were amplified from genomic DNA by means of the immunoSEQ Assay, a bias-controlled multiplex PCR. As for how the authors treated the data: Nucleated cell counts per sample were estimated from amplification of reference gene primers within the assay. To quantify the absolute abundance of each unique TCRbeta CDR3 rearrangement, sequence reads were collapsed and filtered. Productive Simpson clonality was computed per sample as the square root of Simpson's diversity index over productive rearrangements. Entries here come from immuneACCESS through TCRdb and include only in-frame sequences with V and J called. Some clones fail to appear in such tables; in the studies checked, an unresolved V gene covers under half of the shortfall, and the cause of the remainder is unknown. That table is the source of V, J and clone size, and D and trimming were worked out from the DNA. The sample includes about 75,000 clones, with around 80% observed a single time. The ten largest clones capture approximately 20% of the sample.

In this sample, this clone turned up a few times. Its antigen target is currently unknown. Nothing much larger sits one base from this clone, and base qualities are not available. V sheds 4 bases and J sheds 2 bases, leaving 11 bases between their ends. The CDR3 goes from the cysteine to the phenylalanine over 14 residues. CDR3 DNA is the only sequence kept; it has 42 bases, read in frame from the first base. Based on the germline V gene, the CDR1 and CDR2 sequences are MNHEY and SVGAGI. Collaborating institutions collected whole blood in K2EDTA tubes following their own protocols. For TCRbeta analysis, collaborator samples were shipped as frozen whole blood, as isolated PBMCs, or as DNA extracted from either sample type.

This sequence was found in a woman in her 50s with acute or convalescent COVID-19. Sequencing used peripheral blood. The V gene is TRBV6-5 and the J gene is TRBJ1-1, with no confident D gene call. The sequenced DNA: TGTGCCAGCAGTTCCGCCCCGGGAAACACTGAAGCTTTCTTT. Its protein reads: CASSSAPGNTEAFF.